This paragraph reports one T cell receptor beta chain. The antigen is undetermined. This record comes from a study of post-analysis software for immune sequencing data. Study overall: The disease courses covered relapsing-remitting, secondary progressive and progressive-relapsing multiple sclerosis.

There are 15 residues in the CDR3. V was shortened by 1 base and J by 2 bases, with 12 bases between the two germline ends. Germline V gene data show CDR1 as SGHRS and CDR2 as YFSETQ. Findings of the study overall: Relative to controls, patients with multiple sclerosis showed significantly lower normalized Chao1 diversity. Patients had higher frequencies than controls of about five TRBV segments, including TRBV5-6, TRBV5-1 and TRBV20-1.

TCR beta libraries were prepared from cDNA with unique molecular identifiers. TCRdb passed the PCR reads through MiXCR, listing each CDR3 protein once. The sample includes a few hundred thousand distinct CDR3 sequences, about 40% of them seen just once. The source is a girl aged 2 to 10 with multiple sclerosis. V gene TRBV5-1 combines with J gene TRBJ1-2; a possible D gene is TRBD1 (6 bases). Sequenced sample: blood. CDR3 protein: CASSLQGQQNYGYTF. As DNA, the CDR3 is TGCGCCAGCAGCTTGCAGGGACAACAAAACTATGGCTACACCTTC.